The rows below give T cell receptor beta chains drawn from one sample of a study of cytomegalovirus exposure and HLA in healthy donors. Only in-frame clones appear in the TCRdb table, and some are missing; sequencing was by immunoSEQ multiplex PCR. Of under 150,000 clones listed, over 65% are singletons. The sequenced sample was PBMCs. The receptors here all came from a woman under 30 in good health and CMV-seronegative. CDR3s include the opening cysteine and the closing phenylalanine or tryptophan. D genes are given only for firm matches. Clone size is not always given. Where it is, it says once, few, many or a class for expanded clones.

j_gene: TRBJ2-7
v_gene: TRBV28
abundance: .
d_gene: TRBD2
CDR3aa: CASSFGTSGGGYEQYF
CDR3nt: TGTGCCAGCAGTTTTGGGACTAGCGGGGGGGGCTACGAGCAGTACTTC

j_gene: TRBJ2-1
v_gene: TRBV6-1
abundance: .
d_gene: .
CDR3aa: CASSGTISYNEQFF
CDR3nt: TGTGCCAGCAGTGGGACTATCTCCTACAATGAGCAGTTCTTC

j_gene: TRBJ1-1
v_gene: TRBV5-6
abundance: .
d_gene: .
CDR3aa: CASSNGRGGAFF
CDR3nt: TGTGCCAGCAGCAATGGTAGGGGGGGTGCTTTCTTT

j_gene: TRBJ1-1
v_gene: TRBV7-8
abundance: .
d_gene: TRBD1
CDR3aa: CASSLALRQGSNTEAFF
CDR3nt: TGTGCCAGCAGCTTAGCCCTTCGACAGGGGAGTAATACTGAAGCTTTCTTT

j_gene: TRBJ1-5
v_gene: TRBV25-1
abundance: few
d_gene: .
CDR3aa: CASTGNQPQHF
CDR3nt: TGTGCCAGCACAGGCAATCAGCCCCAGCATTTT

j_gene: TRBJ2-5
v_gene: TRBV2
abundance: once
d_gene: .
CDR3aa: CASSGIPQGPLQETQYF
CDR3nt: TGTGCCAGCAGTGGGATCCCACAGGGCCCCCTCCAAGAGACCCAGTACTTC

j_gene: TRBJ1-3
v_gene: TRBV7-2
abundance: .
d_gene: .
CDR3aa: CASSLEAAPGGNTIYF
CDR3nt: TGTGCCAGCAGCTTAGAAGCGGCCCCGGGGGGAAACACCATATATTTT

j_gene: TRBJ2-1
v_gene: TRBV4-2
abundance: .
d_gene: TRBD2
CDR3aa: CASSQSTSGGANEQFF
CDR3nt: TGTGCCAGCAGCCAGTCTACTAGCGGGGGGGCAAATGAGCAGTTCTTC

j_gene: TRBJ1-1
v_gene: TRBV27
abundance: .
d_gene: .
CDR3aa: CASSATGPNTEAFF
CDR3nt: TGTGCCAGCAGCGCGACAGGCCCTAACACTGAAGCTTTCTTT

j_gene: TRBJ2-5
v_gene: TRBV5-1
abundance: once
d_gene: .
CDR3aa: CASSLVAGARTQYF
CDR3nt: TGCGCCAGCAGCTTGGTTGCGGGGGCCAGGACCCAGTACTTC

j_gene: TRBJ2-1
v_gene: TRBV15
abundance: .
d_gene: .
CDR3aa: CATSREGFNSYNEQFF
CDR3nt: TGTGCCACCAGCAGAGAGGGCTTCAACTCCTACAATGAGCAGTTCTTC

j_gene: TRBJ1-1
v_gene: TRBV7-2
abundance: few
d_gene: .
CDR3aa: CASSLGRNTEAFF
CDR3nt: TGTGCCAGCAGCTTAGGTAGGAACACTGAAGCTTTCTTT

j_gene: TRBJ1-1
v_gene: TRBV5-4
abundance: .
d_gene: TRBD1
CDR3aa: CASSLTGRAEAFF
CDR3nt: TGTGCCAGCAGCCTGACAGGGCGCGCTGAAGCTTTCTTT

j_gene: TRBJ1-2
v_gene: TRBV10-2
abundance: .
d_gene: TRBD1
CDR3aa: CASSGQGNYGYTF
CDR3nt: TGCGCCAGCTCAGGACAGGGGAACTATGGCTACACCTTC

j_gene: TRBJ1-5
v_gene: TRBV19
abundance: .
d_gene: .
CDR3aa: CASSPPEVNSQPQHF
CDR3nt: TGTGCCAGTAGTCCCCCGGAAGTAAACAGTCAGCCCCAGCATTTT

j_gene: TRBJ2-1
v_gene: TRBV18
abundance: .
d_gene: TRBD2
CDR3aa: CASSPSPTGTSGRKNEQFF
CDR3nt: TGTGCCAGCTCACCTTCGCCAACCGGGACTAGCGGGAGGAAAAATGAGCAGTTCTTC

j_gene: TRBJ1-1
v_gene: TRBV5-6
abundance: .
d_gene: TRBD1
CDR3aa: CASSWTGTGGTEAFF
CDR3nt: TGTGCCAGCAGCTGGACCGGGACAGGGGGCACTGAAGCTTTCTTT

j_gene: TRBJ1-1
v_gene: TRBV7-2
abundance: .
d_gene: TRBD1
CDR3aa: CASSFRQGITEAFF
CDR3nt: TGTGCCAGCAGCTTTAGACAGGGTATCACTGAAGCTTTCTTT

j_gene: TRBJ2-7
v_gene: TRBV13
abundance: .
d_gene: .
CDR3aa: CASSSRTELGYEQYF
CDR3nt: TGTGCCAGCAGCTCGCGGACTGAGTTGGGCTACGAGCAGTACTTC

j_gene: TRBJ2-3
v_gene: TRBV6-5
abundance: .
d_gene: .
CDR3aa: CASSSIRNTDTQYF
CDR3nt: TGTGCCAGCAGTTCAATCAGGAACACAGATACGCAGTATTTT

j_gene: TRBJ1-5
v_gene: TRBV7-2
abundance: .
d_gene: .
CDR3aa: CASSFTQAYSNQPQHF
CDR3nt: TGTGCCAGCAGCTTTACACAGGCGTATAGCAATCAGCCCCAGCATTTT

j_gene: TRBJ2-1
v_gene: TRBV9
abundance: .
d_gene: TRBD1
CDR3aa: CASSDKGAFNNEQFF
CDR3nt: TGTGCCAGCAGCGACAAGGGGGCTTTTAACAATGAGCAGTTCTTC

j_gene: TRBJ2-7
v_gene: TRBV29-1
abundance: .
d_gene: TRBD1
CDR3aa: CSVVPGQGYEQYF
CDR3nt: TGCAGCGTTGTCCCGGGACAGGGCTACGAGCAGTACTTC

j_gene: TRBJ1-3
v_gene: TRBV29-1
abundance: .
d_gene: TRBD1
CDR3aa: CSVGDSSGNTIYF
CDR3nt: TGCAGCGTGGGGGACAGCTCTGGAAACACCATATATTTT

j_gene: TRBJ1-1
v_gene: TRBV6-5
abundance: few
d_gene: TRBD1
CDR3aa: CASSPRGMNTEAFF
CDR3nt: TGTGCCAGCAGCCCCAGGGGGATGAACACTGAAGCTTTCTTT

j_gene: TRBJ1-1
v_gene: TRBV7-9
abundance: .
d_gene: .
CDR3aa: CASSLAEAFF
CDR3nt: TGTGCCAGCAGCCTTGCTGAAGCTTTCTTT